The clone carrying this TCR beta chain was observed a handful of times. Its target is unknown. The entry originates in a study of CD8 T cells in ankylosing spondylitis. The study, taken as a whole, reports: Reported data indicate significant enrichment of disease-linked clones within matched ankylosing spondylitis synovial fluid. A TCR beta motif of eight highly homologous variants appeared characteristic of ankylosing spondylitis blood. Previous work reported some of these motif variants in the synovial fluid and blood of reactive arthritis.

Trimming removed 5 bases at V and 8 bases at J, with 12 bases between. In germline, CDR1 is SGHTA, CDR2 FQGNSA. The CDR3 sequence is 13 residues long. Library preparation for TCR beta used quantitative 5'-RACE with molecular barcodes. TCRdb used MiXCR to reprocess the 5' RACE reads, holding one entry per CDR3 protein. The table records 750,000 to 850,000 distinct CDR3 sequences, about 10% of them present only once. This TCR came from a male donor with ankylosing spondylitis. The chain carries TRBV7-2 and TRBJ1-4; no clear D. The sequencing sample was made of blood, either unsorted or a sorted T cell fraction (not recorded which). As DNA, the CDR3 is TGTGCCAGCAGCCCAGGCCTTCGGGAAAAACTGTTTTTT. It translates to CASSPGLREKLFF.